This note documents a single T cell receptor beta chain sequence. The antigen it binds to is not known. There are no base qualities to consult, and no much larger clone falls within one base. The CDR3 numbers 15 residues from cysteine through phenylalanine. Just the 45-base CDR3 DNA is kept, in frame starting at base 1. Via the germline V gene, CDR1 is MNHEY and CDR2 SVGEGT. The V end loses 5 bases and the J end loses 5 bases, and a stretch of 16 bases separates them. This record comes from a study (TCRdb year 2016). The library was prepared using RT-PCR. Reads for this sample came from an Illumina MiSeq. TCRdb reprocessing: public reads trimmed at Q25 with fastp, clones called with MiXCR, in-frame beta chains kept. For every CDR3 protein sequence, its rows merge into one entry that carries the most common genes and DNA. For this sample there are 650,000 to 800,000 distinct CDR3 sequences; 14% appear just once. Clones ranked in the top ten supply roughly 4% of the sample.

The sequencing sample was made of memory CD4+ T cells from blood. This clonotype originated in a female donor in good health, serving as a healthy control. Recombination connected TRBV6-2 or TRBV6-3 to TRBJ1-5; a tentative D match to TRBD1 spans 5 bases. DNA sequence: TGTGCCAGCAGTCTCGGAGGGGCAGTGTATCAGCCCCAGCATTTT. Its coded protein is CASSLGGAVYQPQHF.